Below are 24 T cell receptor beta chains sequenced from a single sample in a study of cytomegalovirus exposure and HLA in healthy donors. Primers for the PCR totalled 60 Vbeta and 13 Jbeta. Only in-frame clones appear in the TCRdb table, and some are missing; sequencing was by immunoSEQ multiplex PCR. The table records more than 85,000 clones, over 65% of them present only once. Sequenced material: PBMCs. The source of these receptors is a man aged 40-49 years in good health and CMV-seropositive.

The genes are TRBV6-5 and TRBJ1-1; no reliable D call. V was cut by 7 bases and J by 0 bases, with 9 bases left in between. The CDR3 contains 13 residues. The germline V gene has CDR1 MNHEY and CDR2 SVGAGI. CDR3 protein: CASNQALNTEAFF. CDR3 coding DNA: TGTGCCAGCAACCAAGCCTTGAACACTGAAGCTTTCTTT.

A remark on this clone: One end of the junction fails to match germline, which may point to a read error. This chain connects TRBV10-3 to TRBJ1-2, with D maybe TRBD1 (6 bases). The CDR3 is 15 amino acids. Per the germline V gene, CDR1 is ENHRY and CDR2 is SYGVKD. CDR3 in amino acids: CATTPDQAGAGGCTF. DNA of the CDR3: TGTGCCACCACTCCAGATCAGGCGGGGGCCGGGGGCTGCACCTTC.

This clone was observed a few times. The V gene is TRBV5-4, the J gene TRBJ2-7, with 8 nucleotides matching TRBD1. The germline V gene has CDR1 SGHNT and CDR2 YYREEE (reference sequence). V was clipped by 3 bases and J by 2 bases; unmatched bases: 4. CDR3 size: 14 residues. This CDR3 is CASSSGQGTYEQYF. The CDR3 DNA is TGTGCCAGCAGCTCAGGACAGGGAACCTACGAGCAGTACTTC.

The chain carries TRBV5-5 and TRBJ2-7; a weak D match, TRBD2 (6 bases). The CDR3 is made up of 13 amino acids. CDR1 is SGHKS, CDR2 YYEKEE, per germline (reference sequence). V was cut by 1 base and J by 7 bases, with 12 bases left in between. The CDR3 region has the DNA TGTGCCAGCAGCTTGTGGGACCGGGGGGAGCAGTACTTC. Protein product: CASSLWDRGEQYF.

The rearrangement uses TRBV14 and TRBJ1-3; no definite D call. V gave up 0 bases and J gave up 0 bases, with 15 bases separating them. Germline V lookup: CDR1 SGHDN, CDR2 FVKESK. There are 18 residues in the CDR3. In nucleotides, the CDR3 is TGTGCCAGCAGCCAAGAGGGGTTACGGCGGGGCTCTGGAAACACCATATATTTT. This encodes CASSQEGLRRGSGNTIYF.

V usage is TRBV2 and J usage is TRBJ1-1; 7 bases map to TRBD1. V was clipped by 6 bases and J by 10 bases; unmatched bases: 11. This CDR3 contains 13 residues. The germline V gene has CDR1 SNHLY and CDR2 FYNNEI. CDR3 in amino acids: CASRRTGLQGAFF. The CDR3 region has the DNA TGTGCCAGCAGGCGGACAGGACTACAGGGAGCTTTCTTT.

V and J are TRBV9 and TRBJ2-7; no clear D gene. This CDR3 has 22 residues. Germline V gene lookup returns CDR1 SGDLS and CDR2 YYNGEE. Trimming pared 3 bases from V and 0 bases from J, leaving 34 bases between. CDR3 in amino acids: CASSERNTLGSKIETSSYEQYF. The CDR3 DNA reads TGTGCCAGCAGCGAGAGGAACACCCTCGGGTCTAAGATCGAAACAAGCTCCTACGAGCAGTACTTC.

The chain recombines TRBV9 with TRBJ2-3; TRBD2 matches at 10 bases. Germline CDR1 is SGDLS and CDR2 is YYNGEE. The CDR3 has 17 amino acids. The V gene end was trimmed by 3 bases and the J gene end by 1 base; junction bases not matched to a gene: 8. The CDR3 region has the DNA TGTGCCAGCAGCGAAGGAGCGGGAGGGCCGGGCACAGATACGCAGTATTTT. It codes for CASSEGAGGPGTDTQYF.

The V and J genes are TRBV19 and TRBJ2-7; TRBD1 aligns across 10 bases. This CDR3 comprises 17 residues. Trimming at V came to 9 bases and at J to 1 base, leaving 15 bases not matched to a gene. Germline lookup yields CDR1 LNHDA and CDR2 SQIVND (reference sequence). The CDR3 nucleotides read TGTGCCAGCGGGACAGGGGCTAGCCTGGGAGATTCCTACGAGCAGTACTTC. Translated: CASGTGASLGDSYEQYF.

This rearrangement joins TRBV18 to TRBJ1-3; perhaps TRBD1 as D (6 bases). Trimming cost V 3 bases and J 0 bases, with 15 bases left between them. Looked up from germline, CDR1 is KGHSH and CDR2 is LQKENI. The CDR3 is 17 amino acids. DNA for the CDR3: TGTGCCAGCTCACCCGGGGGGGGCCAAACCTCTGGAAACACCATATATTTT. This codes for CASSPGGGQTSGNTIYF.

This chain links TRBV28 with TRBJ2-1; TRBD1 matches 9 bases. Germline CDR1 and CDR2: MDHEN and SYDVKM. The trim removed 4 bases at V and 2 bases at J, leaving 6 bases unmatched. This CDR3 contains 16 residues. The CDR3 nucleotides are TGTGCCAGCAGTTCCTGGACAGGGGATACCTACAATGAGCAGTTCTTC. It codes for CASSSWTGDTYNEQFF.

V is TRBV6-6 and J is TRBJ1-1; TRBD1 matches 7 bases. The germline V gene has CDR1 MNHNY and CDR2 SVGAGI (reference sequence). The CDR3 has 14 residues. V dropped 2 bases and J dropped 10; count of bases not matched to a gene: 10. The DNA for the CDR3 is TGTGCCAGCAGTTACGACGACAGGGCTGGAGGAGCTTTCTTT. The encoded protein is CASSYDDRAGGAFF.

CDR3 bases: TGTGCCAGCAGCCCAATGCCCGCGCTAACAGATACGCAGTATTTT. Translated: CASSPMPALTDTQYF. J is TRBJ2-3 and V is TRBV7-3; D gene ambiguous. The V and J ends lost 5 bases and 3 bases respectively, with 15 bases between them. The CDR3 has 15 amino acids. Germline V gene data show CDR1 as SGHTA and CDR2 as FQGTGA.

The V call is TRBV6-5, the J call TRBJ1-1; a possible D gene is TRBD1 (6 bases). V lost 6 bases and J lost 3, with 11 bases in between. This CDR3 region has 13 residues. The germline V gene encodes CDR1 MNHEY and CDR2 SVGAGI. CDR3 in DNA: TGTGCCAGCAGACAGGGATCTTACACTGAAGCTTTCTTT. It translates to CASRQGSYTEAFF.

The J gene is TRBJ1-6, the V gene TRBV14; D not certain. This CDR3 contains 14 residues. The germline V and J ends were trimmed by 4 bases and 3 bases, with 7 bases remaining between them. Germline CDR1 is SGHDN and CDR2 is FVKESK. As DNA, the CDR3 is TGTGCCAGCAGCCCTCCAGGCTATAATTCACCCCTCCACTTT. Amino acids: CASSPPGYNSPLHF.

This clone was counted a single time. This sequence joins TRBV28 and TRBJ1-1, with a tentative D call TRBD1 (5 bases). Germline lookup yields CDR1 MDHEN and CDR2 SYDVKM. This CDR3 region has 15 residues. Between the trimmed V and J ends, which lost 8 bases and 4 bases, there was a span of 20 bases. CDR3 loop: CASYPAGSQGTEAFF. For the CDR3, the DNA is TGTGCCAGCTACCCCGCGGGGTCTCAGGGCACTGAAGCTTTCTTT. The whole variable domain, filled in from reference TRBV28 and TRBJ1-1, reads DVKVTQSSRYLVKRTGEKVFLECVQDMDHENMFWYRQDPGLGLRLIYFSYDVKMKEKGDIPEGYSVSREKKERFSLILESASTNQTSMYLCASYPAGSQGTEAFFGQGTRLTVV.

The V and J genes are TRBV27 and TRBJ1-2, with 8 bases matching TRBD1. V gave up 6 bases and J gave up 0 bases; unmatched junction bases: 9. In germline, CDR1 is MNHEY, CDR2 SMNVEV (reference sequence). This CDR3 is 16 amino acids long. CDR3 residues: CASRVAGGAPNYGYTF. For the CDR3, the DNA is TGTGCCAGCAGGGTCGCAGGGGGCGCCCCTAACTATGGCTACACCTTC.

The V call is TRBV13, the J call TRBJ2-7, with D maybe TRBD2 (6 bases). Trimming pared 4 bases from V and 1 base from J, leaving 14 bases between. The CDR3 length is 15 residues. CDR1 is PRHDT, CDR2 FYEKMQ, per germline (reference sequence). CDR3 in amino acids: CASSSGGAGSYEQYF. CDR3 nucleotides: TGTGCCAGCAGCTCTGGAGGGGCAGGGTCCTACGAGCAGTACTTC. The full variable domain, completed using reference TRBV13 and TRBJ2-7, is AAGVIQSPRHLIKEKRETATLKCYPIPRHDTVYWYQQGPGQDPQFLISFYEKMQSDKGSIPDRFSAQQFSDYHSELNMSSLELGDSALYFCASSSGGAGSYEQYFGPGTRLTVT.

This sequence joins TRBV27 and TRBJ1-4, with D hard to call. Germline V gives CDR1 MNHEY, CDR2 SMNVEV (reference sequence). The V end lost 2 bases, the J end lost 5 bases, and 18 bases lay between the germline ends. CDR3 length equals 17 residues. CDR3 in amino acids: CASSLGGTGRRNEKLFF. The CDR3 nucleotides read TGTGCCAGCAGTTTAGGCGGTACTGGGAGGCGGAATGAAAAACTGTTTTTT.

J is TRBJ1-1 and V is TRBV10-3; 11 nucleotides agree with TRBD1. Germline V gene data show CDR1 as ENHRY and CDR2 as SYGVKD. There are 17 residues in the CDR3. V was clipped by 7 bases and J by 8 bases; unmatched bases: 18. This CDR3 is CAIKSRTGGDSAMEAFF. The CDR3, as DNA: TGTGCCATCAAATCTAGGACAGGGGGCGACTCCGCCATGGAAGCTTTCTTT.

The chain employs TRBV6-1 and TRBJ1-5; TRBD1 matches 10 bases. Germline V gene lookup returns CDR1 MNHNS and CDR2 SASEGT. The CDR3 covers 13 residues. Losses at the gene ends were 6 bases for V and 6 bases for J; bases not matched to a gene: 2. The CDR3 reads CASRGQGTQPQHF. CDR3 DNA: TGTGCCAGCAGGGGACAGGGGACTCAGCCCCAGCATTTT.

V usage is TRBV5-4 and J usage is TRBJ1-1, with D tentatively TRBD1 (5 bases). CDR1 and CDR2 (germline): SGHNT, YYREEE (reference sequence). The CDR3 covers 15 residues. Trimming cost V 3 bases and J 0 bases, with 12 bases left between them. CDR3 in amino acids: CASSWGGELNTEAFF. The CDR3 DNA reads as TGTGCCAGCAGCTGGGGGGGGGAACTGAACACTGAAGCTTTCTTT.

The V and J genes are TRBV4-1 and TRBJ2-7, with D maybe TRBD1 (5 bases). Trimming left V 0 bases short and J 4 bases short, with 16 bases between. The CDR3 contains 16 residues. The V gene's germline CDR1 is MGHRA and CDR2 YSYEKL. In DNA form, the CDR3 reads TGCGCCAGCAGCCAAGATCCCTCCGACAGATTTTACGAGCAGTACTTC. Translating it yields CASSQDPSDRFYEQYF.

The chain joins TRBV4-1 to TRBJ2-4, with D perhaps matching TRBD1 (5 bases). There are 16 residues in the CDR3. Trimming removed 4 bases at V and 0 bases at J, with 13 bases between. The V gene's germline CDR1 is MGHRA and CDR2 YSYEKL. In DNA, the CDR3 is TGCGCCAGCAGCCCAGGGCAAGCGAGAGCCAAAAACATTCAGTACTTC. Its protein product is CASSPGQARAKNIQYF.